The rows below give T cell receptor beta chains drawn from one sample of a study of blood T cell repertoires in COVID-19. Profiled with immunoSEQ multiplex PCR; TCRdb holds only in-frame clones, not every one. The sample shows over 300,000 clones, roughly 87% of them seen only once. Material: PBMCs or T cells enriched from blood (not recorded which). These receptor sequences come from a woman between 25 and 40 years old who had recovered from COVID-19. Both conserved end residues are part of each CDR3. The order of the fields is D gene, V gene, J gene, CDR3 length, clone size, CDR3 DNA, CDR3 protein. A D gene is named only where the DNA matches it firmly. Not every row has a clone size; where given, it reads once, few, many or a size class.

d_call: TRBD1; v_call: TRBV12-3/TRBV12-4; j_call: TRBJ1-1; cdr3_length: 12; clone_size: NA; cdr3_nt: TGTGCCAGCAGTCCACGGACAGGCGAAGCTTTCTTT; cdr3_aa: CASSPRTGEAFF
d_call: TRBD1; v_call: TRBV7-2; j_call: TRBJ1-4; cdr3_length: 15; clone_size: NA; cdr3_nt: TGTGCCAGCAGCTTCGATGGGACAGTCAATGAAAAACTGTTTTTT; cdr3_aa: CASSFDGTVNEKLFF
d_call: NA; v_call: TRBV13; j_call: TRBJ1-5; cdr3_length: 13; clone_size: NA; cdr3_nt: TGTGCCAGCAGCTCTCAGGGTAATCAGCCCCAGCATTTT; cdr3_aa: CASSSQGNQPQHF
d_call: TRBD1; v_call: TRBV6-5; j_call: TRBJ1-2; cdr3_length: 12; clone_size: once; cdr3_nt: TGTGCCAGCAGGATCAGGGGGTCACGCTACACCTTC; cdr3_aa: CASRIRGSRYTF
d_call: TRBD1; v_call: TRBV6-5; j_call: TRBJ2-1; cdr3_length: 14; clone_size: NA; cdr3_nt: TGTGCCAGCACCACGGGGACAGGTATCCATGAGCAGTTCTTC; cdr3_aa: CASTTGTGIHEQFF
d_call: NA; v_call: TRBV10-2; j_call: TRBJ2-7; cdr3_length: 15; clone_size: NA; cdr3_nt: TGCGCCAGCAGTGAGGTAGAGGTAAGCTCCTACGAGCAGTACTTC; cdr3_aa: CASSEVEVSSYEQYF
d_call: TRBD1; v_call: TRBV19; j_call: TRBJ1-2; cdr3_length: 12; clone_size: NA; cdr3_nt: TGTGCCAGTAGTAAACAGGGGACTGGCTACACCTTC; cdr3_aa: CASSKQGTGYTF
d_call: TRBD2; v_call: TRBV7-2; j_call: TRBJ2-5; cdr3_length: 17; clone_size: NA; cdr3_nt: TGTGCCAGCAGCTTAGGCCTAGCGGGGGGGCCTAGGGAGACCCAGTACTTC; cdr3_aa: CASSLGLAGGPRETQYF
d_call: TRBD1; v_call: TRBV10-3; j_call: TRBJ1-2; cdr3_length: 15; clone_size: NA; cdr3_nt: TGTGCCATCAGAAGGACAGGGGGCGTGAACTATGGCTACACCTTC; cdr3_aa: CAIRRTGGVNYGYTF
d_call: NA; v_call: TRBV7-2; j_call: TRBJ1-2; cdr3_length: 15; clone_size: NA; cdr3_nt: TGTGCCAGCAGCCTAAGGGACTTCCCGAACTATGGCTACACCTTC; cdr3_aa: CASSLRDFPNYGYTF
d_call: TRBD1; v_call: TRBV7-2; j_call: TRBJ1-2; cdr3_length: 14; clone_size: NA; cdr3_nt: TGTGCCAGCAGCTTAGGGGACAGGAACTATGGCTACACCTTC; cdr3_aa: CASSLGDRNYGYTF
d_call: TRBD1; v_call: TRBV19; j_call: TRBJ1-5; cdr3_length: 14; clone_size: NA; cdr3_nt: TGTGCCAGTAGTGCGACAGGGGCGGCTCAGCCCCAGCATTTT; cdr3_aa: CASSATGAAQPQHF
d_call: NA; v_call: TRBV7-8; j_call: TRBJ2-5; cdr3_length: 13; clone_size: NA; cdr3_nt: TGTGCCAGCAGCTTTACCAGGGGAGAGACCCAGTACTTC; cdr3_aa: CASSFTRGETQYF
d_call: TRBD2; v_call: TRBV7-3; j_call: TRBJ2-7; cdr3_length: 16; clone_size: NA; cdr3_nt: TGTGCCAGCAGCTTATCTAGGGCTAGCGGGGTTTACGAGCAGTACTTC; cdr3_aa: CASSLSRASGVYEQYF
d_call: TRBD1; v_call: TRBV11-2; j_call: TRBJ2-4; cdr3_length: 13; clone_size: NA; cdr3_nt: TGTGCCAGCAGCTGGGGACAGCTGAACATTCAGTACTTC; cdr3_aa: CASSWGQLNIQYF
d_call: TRBD2; v_call: TRBV19; j_call: TRBJ2-1; cdr3_length: 13; clone_size: NA; cdr3_nt: TGTGCCAGTATGAGGCCGGGGGGCAATGAGCAGTTCTTC; cdr3_aa: CASMRPGGNEQFF
d_call: TRBD1; v_call: TRBV5-6; j_call: TRBJ1-6; cdr3_length: 14; clone_size: once; cdr3_nt: TGTGCCAGCAGCCCAGGGACAGCCGAATCACCCCTCCACTTT; cdr3_aa: CASSPGTAESPLHF
d_call: NA; v_call: TRBV6-2/TRBV6-3; j_call: TRBJ1-5; cdr3_length: 16; clone_size: NA; cdr3_nt: TGTGCCAGCAGTTACTCAGGCACAGGCCGCAATCAGCCCCAGCATTTT; cdr3_aa: CASSYSGTGRNQPQHF
d_call: TRBD2; v_call: TRBV9; j_call: TRBJ2-2; cdr3_length: 16; clone_size: NA; cdr3_nt: TGTGCCAGCAGCGTGTTAGCGGGGGGGCCGACCGGGGAGCTGTTTTTT; cdr3_aa: CASSVLAGGPTGELFF
d_call: NA; v_call: TRBV5-1; j_call: TRBJ2-3; cdr3_length: 14; clone_size: NA; cdr3_nt: TGCGCCAGCAGCTTGTTCCCAGGGGCAGATACGCAGTATTTT; cdr3_aa: CASSLFPGADTQYF